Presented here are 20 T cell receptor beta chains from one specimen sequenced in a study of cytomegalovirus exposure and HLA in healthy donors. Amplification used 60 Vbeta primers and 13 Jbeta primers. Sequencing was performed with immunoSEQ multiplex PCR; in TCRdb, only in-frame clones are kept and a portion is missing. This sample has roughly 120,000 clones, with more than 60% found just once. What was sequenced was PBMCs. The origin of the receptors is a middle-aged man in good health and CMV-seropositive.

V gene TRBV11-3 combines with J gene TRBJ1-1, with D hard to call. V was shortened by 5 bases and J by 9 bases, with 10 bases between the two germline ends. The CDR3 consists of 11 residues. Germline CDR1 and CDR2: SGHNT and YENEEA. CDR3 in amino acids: CASSHGDQAFF. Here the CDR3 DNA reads TGTGCCAGCAGCCACGGGGATCAAGCTTTCTTT.

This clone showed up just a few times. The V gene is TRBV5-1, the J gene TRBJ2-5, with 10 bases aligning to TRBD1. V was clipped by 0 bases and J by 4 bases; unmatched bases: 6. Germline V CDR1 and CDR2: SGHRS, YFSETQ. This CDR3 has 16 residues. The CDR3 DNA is TGCGCCAGCAGCTTGGGGGACAGGGGATTTTCAGAGACCCAGTACTTC. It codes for CASSLGDRGFSETQYF.

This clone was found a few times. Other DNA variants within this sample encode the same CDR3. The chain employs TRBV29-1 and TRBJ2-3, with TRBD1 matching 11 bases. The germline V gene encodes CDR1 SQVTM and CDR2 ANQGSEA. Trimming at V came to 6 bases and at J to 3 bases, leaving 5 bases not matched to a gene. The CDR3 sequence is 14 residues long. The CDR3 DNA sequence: TGCAGCGTCTCCGGGACAGGGGGGACAGATACGCAGTATTTT. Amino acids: CSVSGTGGTDTQYF.

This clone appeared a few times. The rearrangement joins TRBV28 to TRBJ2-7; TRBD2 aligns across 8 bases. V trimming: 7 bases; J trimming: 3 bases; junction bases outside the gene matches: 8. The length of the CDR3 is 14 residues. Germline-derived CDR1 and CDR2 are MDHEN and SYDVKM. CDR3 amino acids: CASTLGLGGYEQYF. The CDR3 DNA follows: TGTGCCAGCACCCTGGGACTAGGGGGCTACGAGCAGTACTTC.

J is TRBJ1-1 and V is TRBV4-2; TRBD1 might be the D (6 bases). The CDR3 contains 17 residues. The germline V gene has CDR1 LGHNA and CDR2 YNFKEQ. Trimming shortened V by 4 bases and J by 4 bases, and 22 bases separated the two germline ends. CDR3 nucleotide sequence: TGTGCCAGCAGCCGGATGACATCGGCAGGGGTGGGCACTGAAGCTTTCTTT. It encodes CASSRMTSAGVGTEAFF.

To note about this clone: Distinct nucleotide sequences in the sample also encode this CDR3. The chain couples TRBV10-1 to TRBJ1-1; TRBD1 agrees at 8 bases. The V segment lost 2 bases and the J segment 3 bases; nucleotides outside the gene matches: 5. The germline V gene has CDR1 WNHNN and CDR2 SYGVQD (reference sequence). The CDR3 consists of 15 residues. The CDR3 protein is CASSEGQGADTEAFF. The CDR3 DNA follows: TGCGCCAGCAGTGAGGGACAGGGAGCGGACACTGAAGCTTTCTTT.

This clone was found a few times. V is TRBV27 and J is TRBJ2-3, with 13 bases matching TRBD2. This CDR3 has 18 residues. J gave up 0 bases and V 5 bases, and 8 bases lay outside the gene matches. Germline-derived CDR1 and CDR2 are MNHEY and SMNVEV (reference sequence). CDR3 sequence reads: CASSARLAGGASTDTQYF. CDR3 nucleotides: TGTGCCAGCAGTGCCCGACTAGCGGGGGGTGCTAGCACAGATACGCAGTATTTT.

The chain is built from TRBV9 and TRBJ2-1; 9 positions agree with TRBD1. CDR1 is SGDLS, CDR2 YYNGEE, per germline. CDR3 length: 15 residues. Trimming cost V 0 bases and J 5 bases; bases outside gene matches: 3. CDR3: CASSVGGTGHNEQFF. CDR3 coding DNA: TGTGCCAGCAGCGTAGGCGGGACAGGGCACAATGAGCAGTTCTTC.

Written as DNA, the CDR3 is TGTGCCAGCAGCCCCAGGGTGATGAACACTGAAGCTTTCTTT. It yields the protein CASSPRVMNTEAFF. The gene calls are TRBV7-9 and TRBJ1-1, with D perhaps matching TRBD1 (5 bases). This CDR3 comprises 14 residues. V shed 5 bases and J shed 0 bases, with 10 bases lying between them. CDR1 is SEHNR and CDR2 is FQNEAQ in the germline V gene (reference sequence).

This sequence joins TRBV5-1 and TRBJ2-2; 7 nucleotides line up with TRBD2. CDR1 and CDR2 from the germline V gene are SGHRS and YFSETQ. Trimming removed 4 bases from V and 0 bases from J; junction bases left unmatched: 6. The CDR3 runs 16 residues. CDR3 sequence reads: CASSGTAGTNTGELFF. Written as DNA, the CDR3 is TGCGCCAGCAGCGGAACAGCGGGAACGAACACCGGGGAGCTGTTTTTT.

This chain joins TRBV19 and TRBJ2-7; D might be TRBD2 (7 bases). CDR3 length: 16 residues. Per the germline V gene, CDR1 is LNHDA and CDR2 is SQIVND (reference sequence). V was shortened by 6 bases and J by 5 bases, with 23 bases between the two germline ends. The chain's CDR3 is CASSSRGGSGTHEQYF. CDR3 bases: TGTGCCAGTAGCTCGAGGGGCGGGAGCGGGACACACGAGCAGTACTTC. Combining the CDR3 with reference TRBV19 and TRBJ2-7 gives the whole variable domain DGGITQSPKYLFRKEGQNVTLSCEQNLNHDAMYWYRQDPGQGLRLIYYSQIVNDFQKGDIAEGYSVSREKKESFPLTVTSAQKNPTAFYLCASSSRGGSGTHEQYFGPGTRLTVT.

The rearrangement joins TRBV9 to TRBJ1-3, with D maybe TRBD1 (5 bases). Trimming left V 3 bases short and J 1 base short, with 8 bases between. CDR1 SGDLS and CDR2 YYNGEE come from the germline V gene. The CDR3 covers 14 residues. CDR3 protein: CASSGRTSGNTIYF. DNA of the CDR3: TGTGCCAGCAGCGGTCGGACATCTGGAAACACCATATATTTT. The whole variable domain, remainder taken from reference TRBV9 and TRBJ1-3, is DSGVTQTPKHLITATGQRVTLRCSPRSGDLSVYWYQQSLDQGLQFLIQYYNGEERAKGNILERFSAQQFPDLHSELNLSSLELGDSALYFCASSGRTSGNTIYFGEGSWLTVV.

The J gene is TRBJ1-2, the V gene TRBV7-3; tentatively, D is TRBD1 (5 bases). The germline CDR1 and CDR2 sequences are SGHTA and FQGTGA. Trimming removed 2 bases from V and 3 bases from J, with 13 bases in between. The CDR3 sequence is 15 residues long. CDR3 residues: CASSLSSQGYYGYTF. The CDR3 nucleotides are TGTGCCAGCAGCTTATCCTCTCAGGGATACTATGGCTACACCTTC.

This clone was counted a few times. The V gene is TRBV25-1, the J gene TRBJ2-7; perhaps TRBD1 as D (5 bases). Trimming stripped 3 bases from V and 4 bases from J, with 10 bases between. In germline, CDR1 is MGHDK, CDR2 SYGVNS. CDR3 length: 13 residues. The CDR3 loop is CASSEPGIYEQYF. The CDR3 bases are TGTGCCAGCAGTGAGCCAGGGATTTACGAGCAGTACTTC.

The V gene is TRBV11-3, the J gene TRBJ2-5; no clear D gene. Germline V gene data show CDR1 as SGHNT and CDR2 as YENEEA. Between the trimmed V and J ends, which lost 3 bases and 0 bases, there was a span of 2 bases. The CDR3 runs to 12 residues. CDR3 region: CASSFNQETQYF. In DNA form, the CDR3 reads TGTGCCAGCAGCTTTAACCAAGAGACCCAGTACTTC.

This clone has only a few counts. The CDR3 bases are TGTGCCAGCAGCGGCAGTCGGTCTAGCGGGGGGGTGTCGGACATTCAGTACTTC. Translated, it gives CASSGSRSSGGVSDIQYF. The rearrangement joins TRBV5-4 to TRBJ2-4, with 12 bases fitting TRBD2. The germline V gene encodes CDR1 SGHNT and CDR2 YYREEE (reference sequence). The trim removed 4 bases at V and 8 bases at J, leaving 16 bases unmatched. The CDR3 is 18 residues long.

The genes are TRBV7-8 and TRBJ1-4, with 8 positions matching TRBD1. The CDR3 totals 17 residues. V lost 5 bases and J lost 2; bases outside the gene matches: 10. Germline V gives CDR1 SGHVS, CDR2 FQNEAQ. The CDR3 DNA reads TGTGCCAGCAGCCACTACCCCGCAGGGGGCACTAATGAAAAACTGTTTTTT. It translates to CASSHYPAGGTNEKLFF.

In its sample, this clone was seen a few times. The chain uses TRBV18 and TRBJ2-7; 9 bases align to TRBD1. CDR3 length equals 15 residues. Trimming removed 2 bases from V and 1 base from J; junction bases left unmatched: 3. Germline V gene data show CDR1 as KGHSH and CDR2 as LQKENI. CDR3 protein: CASSPGTGLSYEQYF. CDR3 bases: TGTGCCAGCTCACCAGGGACAGGGCTTTCCTACGAGCAGTACTTC.

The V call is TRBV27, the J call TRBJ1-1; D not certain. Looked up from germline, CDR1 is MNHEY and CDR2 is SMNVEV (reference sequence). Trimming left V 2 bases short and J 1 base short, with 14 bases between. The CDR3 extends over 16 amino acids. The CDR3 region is CASSLVPTLRNTEAFF. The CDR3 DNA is TGTGCCAGCAGTTTAGTACCAACCTTGAGGAACACTGAAGCTTTCTTT.

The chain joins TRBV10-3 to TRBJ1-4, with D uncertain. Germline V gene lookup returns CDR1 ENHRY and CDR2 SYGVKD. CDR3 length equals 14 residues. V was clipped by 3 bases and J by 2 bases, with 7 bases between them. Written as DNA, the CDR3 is TGTGCCATCAGTGAATCGGGGACTAATGAAAAACTGTTTTTT. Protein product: CAISESGTNEKLFF.